These T cell receptor beta chains were read from a single sample in a study of T cell clonotyping in hematopoietic cell transplantation. The method was immunoSEQ multiplex PCR; TCRdb's version includes in-frame clones alone and lacks a portion of them. The repertoire consists of approximately 9,300 clones, with less than 60% occurring once and the leading ten covering around 13%. Sequenced here: peripheral blood mononuclear cells, sampled 100 days after allogeneic stem cell transplant. These TCRs come from a female patient aged 45 to 65 who had an allogeneic stem cell transplant from an unrelated donor, so the T cells may come from the graft donor. Some clones in this sample may be carry-over from other donors' samples. Each CDR3 is given with its conserved first and last residue. The D gene is left open where the match is weak. A row's size may be missing; if present it is once, few, many or a size class.

12,NA,TRBJ1-4,NA,TRBV30,TGTGCCTGGGCCGCGCCCAATGAAAAACTGTTTTTT,CAWAAPNEKLFF
17,few,TRBJ2-3,TRBD2,TRBV19,TGTGCCAGTAGTACCTATGGGACTACCGTTCCCACAGATACGCAGTATTTT,CASSTYGTTVPTDTQYF
16,few,TRBJ1-1,TRBD1,TRBV4-1,TGCGCCAGCAGCGATAATTGGACAGGGAGGAACACTGAAGCTTTCTTT,CASSDNWTGRNTEAFF
9,NA,TRBJ1-1,NA,TRBV30,TGTGCCTGGGATTTAGAAGCTTTCTTT,CAWDLEAFF
12,once,TRBJ2-7,NA,TRBV6-5,TGTGCCAGCAGTTACACGGGAAGCGAGCAGTACTTC,CASSYTGSEQYF
16,NA,TRBJ1-2,TRBD1,TRBV4-1,TGCGCCAGCAGCCAAGAGTCGCAGGGGGTCCTACATGGCTACACCTTC,CASSQESQGVLHGYTF
14,NA,TRBJ2-5,TRBD1,TRBV7-9,TGTGCCAGCAGCTTAGCGACAGGGGAAGAGACCCAGTACTTC,CASSLATGEETQYF
14,NA,TRBJ1-2,TRBD1,TRBV29-1,TGCAGCGTTGAAGGGGGACAGCCGAACTATGGCTACACCTTC,CSVEGGQPNYGYTF
14,few,TRBJ1-2,NA,TRBV5-4,TGTGCCAGCAGCCTGGATGGACCGAGGGATGGCTACACCTTC,CASSLDGPRDGYTF
15,NA,TRBJ1-6,NA,TRBV4-1,TGCGCCAGCAGCCAAGATCTTGGCGCGGGCTCACCCCTCCACTTT,CASSQDLGAGSPLHF
13,NA,TRBJ1-2,NA,TRBV29-1,TGCAGCGTTGACTTGCGCGCTAGCTATGGCTACACCTTC,CSVDLRASYGYTF
15,NA,TRBJ2-5,NA,TRBV30,TGTGCCTGGAGTCGGCGGGACCTACGACAAGAGACCCAGTACTTC,CAWSRRDLRQETQYF
12,once,TRBJ2-7,NA,TRBV29-1,TGCAGCGCCTTAACTGGTTACTACGAGCAGTACTTC,CSALTGYYEQYF
14,NA,TRBJ2-5,NA,TRBV9,TGTGCCAGCAGCTTAGGGGGTGTCGAAGAGACCCAGTACTTC,CASSLGGVEETQYF
13,few,TRBJ2-7,NA,TRBV6-5,TGTGCCAGCACATCTCGGTTGGACTACGAGCAGTACTTC,CASTSRLDYEQYF
13,few,TRBJ2-3,NA,TRBV6-5,TGTGCCAGCAGTTACTCCGACGGCGATACGCAGTATTTT,CASSYSDGDTQYF
15,few,TRBJ1-5,TRBD1,TRBV19,TGTGCCAGTATGAGGGGACAGGGCCTTTATCAGCCCCAGCATTTT,CASMRGQGLYQPQHF
15,NA,TRBJ1-4,NA,TRBV4-3,TGCGCCAGCAGCCAGTTCGCCGGGGAAGACGAAAAACTGTTTTTT,CASSQFAGEDEKLFF
13,NA,TRBJ1-3,NA,TRBV30,TGTGCCTGGAGTGTAGGACCGAGAAACACCATATATTTT,CAWSVGPRNTIYF
16,NA,TRBJ1-3,NA,TRBV28,TGTGCCAGCAGTCTCCCTGGCGGTAGGGCAGGAAACACCATATATTTT,CASSLPGGRAGNTIYF
14,NA,TRBJ2-7,TRBD2,TRBV9,TGTGCCAGCAGCGTAGCGGGGGGGTACTACGAGCAGTACTTC,CASSVAGGYYEQYF
13,few,TRBJ1-4,NA,TRBV2,TGTGCCAGCAGTCTAAGGGAGACTGAAAAACTGTTTTTT,CASSLRETEKLFF
14,NA,TRBJ2-7,NA,TRBV27,TGTGCCAGCAGTCCCCTCGGAGGGCACTACGAGCAGTACTTC,CASSPLGGHYEQYF
15,NA,TRBJ1-2,TRBD1,TRBV27,TGTGCCAGCAGTGCTCAGGGGGCCTTGGACTATGGCTACACCTTC,CASSAQGALDYGYTF
14,few,TRBJ1-5,TRBD1,TRBV30,TGTGCCTGGAGTTCGGACAGGGGGCGTCAGCCCCAGCATTTT,CAWSSDRGRQPQHF
13,NA,TRBJ1-2,NA,TRBV10-3,TGTGCCATCAGTGGGGGCTTGAACTATGGCTACACCTTC,CAISGGLNYGYTF
15,few,TRBJ2-6,NA,TRBV1,TGCACCAGCAGGGAGGCTCGTTGTCGGGCCAACGTCCTGACTTTC,CTSREARCRANVLTF
12,NA,TRBJ1-2,NA,TRBV4-1,TGCGCCAGCAGCCAAGATCGACGTGGCTACACCTTC,CASSQDRRGYTF